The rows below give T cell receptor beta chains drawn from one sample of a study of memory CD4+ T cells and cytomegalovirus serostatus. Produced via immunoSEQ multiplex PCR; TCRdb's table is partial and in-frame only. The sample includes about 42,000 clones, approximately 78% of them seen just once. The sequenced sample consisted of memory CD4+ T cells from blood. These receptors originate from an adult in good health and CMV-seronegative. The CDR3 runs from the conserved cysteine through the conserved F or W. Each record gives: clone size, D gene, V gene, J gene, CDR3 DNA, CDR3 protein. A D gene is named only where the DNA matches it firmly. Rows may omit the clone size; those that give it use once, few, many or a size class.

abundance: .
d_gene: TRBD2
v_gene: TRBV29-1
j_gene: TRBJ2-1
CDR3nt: TGCAGCGTTGGGGCTCTAGCGGGGTACAATGAGCAGTTCTTC
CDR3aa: CSVGALAGYNEQFF

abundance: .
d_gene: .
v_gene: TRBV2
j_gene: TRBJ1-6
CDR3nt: TGTGCCAGCAATGGGCGGGAGAGGACACCCCTCCACTTT
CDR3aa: CASNGRERTPLHF

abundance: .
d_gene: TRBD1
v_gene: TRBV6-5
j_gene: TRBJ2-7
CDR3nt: TGTGCCAGCACCTCCGTGGCAGGGGGATCCTACGAGCAGTACTTC
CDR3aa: CASTSVAGGSYEQYF

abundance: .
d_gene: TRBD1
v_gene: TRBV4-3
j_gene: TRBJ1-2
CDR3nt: TGCGCCAGCAGCCAAGATCCTGGAAGGACAGGGTATGGCTACACCTTC
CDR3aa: CASSQDPGRTGYGYTF

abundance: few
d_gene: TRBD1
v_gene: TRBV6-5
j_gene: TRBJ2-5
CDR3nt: TGTGCCAGCAGGGATTGGACAGGGCAGTACTTC
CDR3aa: CASRDWTGQYF

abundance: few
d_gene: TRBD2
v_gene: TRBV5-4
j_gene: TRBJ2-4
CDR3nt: TGTGCCAGCAGCTTTTTGGGAGGGTCTTTAGCCAAAAACATTCAGTACTTC
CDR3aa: CASSFLGGSLAKNIQYF

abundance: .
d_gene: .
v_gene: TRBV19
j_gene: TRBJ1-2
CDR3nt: TGTGCCAGTAGTACCGGGACAACCTATGGCTACACCTTC
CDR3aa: CASSTGTTYGYTF

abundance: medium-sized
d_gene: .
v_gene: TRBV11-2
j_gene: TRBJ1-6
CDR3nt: TGTGCCAGCAGCTATACAGGACGGGGTAATTCACCCCTCCACTTT
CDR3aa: CASSYTGRGNSPLHF

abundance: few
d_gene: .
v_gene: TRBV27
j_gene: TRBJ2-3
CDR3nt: TGTGCCAGCAGTTACGTATTCGACTCAGGTTCAGATACGCAGTATTTT
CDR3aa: CASSYVFDSGSDTQYF

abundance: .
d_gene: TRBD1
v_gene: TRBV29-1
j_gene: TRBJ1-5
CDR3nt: TGCAGCGTTGCGGACAGGGCCGACAATCAGCCCCAGCATTTT
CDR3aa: CSVADRADNQPQHF

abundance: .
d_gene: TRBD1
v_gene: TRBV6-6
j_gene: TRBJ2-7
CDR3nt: TGTGCCAGCAGTTTTACCGGGACAGGGGGCCACGAGCAGTACTTC
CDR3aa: CASSFTGTGGHEQYF

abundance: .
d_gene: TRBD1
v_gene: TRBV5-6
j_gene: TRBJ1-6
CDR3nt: TGTGCCAGCAGCCCGACAGGGATTGGTTTTTCGGGAAATTCACCCCTCCACTTT
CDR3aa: CASSPTGIGFSGNSPLHF

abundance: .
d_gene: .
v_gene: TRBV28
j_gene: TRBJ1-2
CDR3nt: TGTGCCAGCAGTTCACAGGGTTTTGAGGGCTACACCTTC
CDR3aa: CASSSQGFEGYTF

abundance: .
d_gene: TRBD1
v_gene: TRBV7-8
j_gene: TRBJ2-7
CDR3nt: TGTGCCAGCAGCTCCATCGGGTTTTTGCGGACAGGGGACTACGAGCAGTACTTC
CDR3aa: CASSSIGFLRTGDYEQYF

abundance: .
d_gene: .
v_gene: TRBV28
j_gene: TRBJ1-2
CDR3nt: TGTGCCAGCAGTTTAGAATGGGGGCCGGGGGCGAGCGGCTACACCTTC
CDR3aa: CASSLEWGPGASGYTF

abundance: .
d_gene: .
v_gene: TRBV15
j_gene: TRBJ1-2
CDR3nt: TGTGCCACCAGCAGAGCCTTCACCAAGTTCTATGGCTACACCTTC
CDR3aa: CATSRAFTKFYGYTF